This T cell receptor beta chain originates from a study of cytomegalovirus exposure and HLA in healthy donors. Study-wide points: Per published accounts, TCR beta sequences correctly predicted the HLA-A and HLA-B alleles of most subjects.

This CDR3 has 17 amino acids. Trimming at V came to 0 bases and at J to 2 bases, leaving 5 bases not matched to a gene. Germline V CDR1 and CDR2: MGHRA, YSYEKL. Concerning this clone itself: Its antigen is not known.

The PCR ran on 60 Vbeta and 13 Jbeta primers. Original processing notes: In a later analysis, 8.5 million to 14 million of 75 million to 85 million unique beta chains occurred in at least two donors. TCRdb's copy holds only in-frame clones and misses some; the assay was immunoSEQ multiplex PCR. V, J and clone size are those of that table, while D and trimming were read from the DNA. The sample has approximately 190,000 clones; roughly 84% are singletons. Everyone who donated was a healthy bone marrow donor. When sampled, the donors appeared nominally healthy, though they likely had unrecorded immune exposures.

This receptor was taken from a woman aged 50 to 65 in good health and CMV-seropositive. The rearrangement uses TRBV4-1 and TRBJ2-3, with TRBD2 identical over 10 bases. The sample consisted of PBMCs. CDR3 DNA sequence: TGCGCCAGCAGCCAAGATTGGACTAGCGGTCCCACAGATACGCAGTATTTT. Its translation: CASSQDWTSGPTDTQYF.